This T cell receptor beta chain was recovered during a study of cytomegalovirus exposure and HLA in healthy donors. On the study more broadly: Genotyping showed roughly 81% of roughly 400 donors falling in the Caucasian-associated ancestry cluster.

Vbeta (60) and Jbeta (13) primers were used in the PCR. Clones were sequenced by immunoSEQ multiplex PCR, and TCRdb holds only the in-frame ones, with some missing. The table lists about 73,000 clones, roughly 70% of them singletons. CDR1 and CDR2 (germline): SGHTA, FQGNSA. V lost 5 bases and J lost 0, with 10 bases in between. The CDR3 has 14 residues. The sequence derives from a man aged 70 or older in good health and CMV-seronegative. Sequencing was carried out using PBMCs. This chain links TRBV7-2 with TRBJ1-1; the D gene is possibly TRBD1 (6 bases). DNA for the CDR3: TGTGCCAGCAGCCGAGGACAGTTGAACACTGAAGCTTTCTTT. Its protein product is CASSRGQLNTEAFF.